The clone carrying this T cell receptor (beta chain) was found once. The sample originates from a study of T cell responses to AZD1222 COVID-19 vaccine. The V gene's germline CDR1 is KGHSH and CDR2 LQKENI. The V and J ends lost 3 bases and 4 bases respectively, with 13 bases between them. CDR3 length: 14 residues. Clones were sequenced by immunoSEQ multiplex PCR, and TCRdb holds only the in-frame ones, with some missing. This repertoire shows approximately 100,000 clones, around nine tenths found once; its top ten account for around 9%. This rearrangement joins TRBV18 to TRBJ2-7; tentatively, D is TRBD1 or TRBD2 (7 bases each). The sequences come from peripheral blood, collected on day 0 of AZD1222 vaccination. The clonotype comes from an adult in good health. CDR3 in DNA: TGTGCCAGCTCACCCCAGGGGGGGCGTTACGAGCAGTACTTC. It encodes CASSPQGGRYEQYF.